One sample yielded the 19 T cell receptor beta chains listed below, sequenced in a study of T cell changes during pregnancy in multiple sclerosis. Libraries were prepared by immunoSEQ multiplex PCR; TCRdb keeps only in-frame clonotypes and omits some of them. The data show about 57,000 clones, about 91% seen once. The sample here was peripheral blood, taken after pregnancy. These receptors were obtained from a female donor in good health, enrolled as a control in a pregnancy study.

The chain joins TRBV11-3 to TRBJ2-1; 8 positions agree with TRBD2. The trim removed 3 bases at V and 2 bases at J, leaving 6 bases unmatched. This CDR3 is 16 amino acids long. Germline CDR1 reads SGHNT; CDR2 reads YENEEA. The CDR3: CASSLGGGLAYNEQFF. The CDR3 nucleotides are TGTGCCAGCAGCTTGGGTGGGGGACTAGCCTACAATGAGCAGTTCTTC.

The gene calls are TRBV28 and TRBJ2-3, with D possibly matching TRBD2 (6 bases). The CDR3 runs to 15 residues. Germline CDR1 and CDR2: MDHEN and SYDVKM. Trimming stripped 5 bases from V and 3 bases from J, with 15 bases between. The CDR3: CASSRPGLGTDTQYF. The CDR3 region has the DNA TGTGCCAGCAGTCGACCGGGACTGGGAACAGATACGCAGTATTTT.

The chain links TRBV29-1 to TRBJ2-5, with 9 bases matching TRBD1. V shed 7 bases and J 2 bases; nucleotides not matched to a gene: 5. The CDR3 spans 13 residues. Germline loops: CDR1 SQVTM, CDR2 ANQGSEA. The CDR3 region is CSEVQGAQETQYF. CDR3 bases: TGCAGCGAGGTACAGGGGGCTCAAGAGACCCAGTACTTC.

This clone was recorded only once. V gene TRBV4-1 combines with J gene TRBJ2-5; 8 nucleotides align to TRBD1. J was trimmed by 3 bases and V by 2 bases; bases with no gene match: 5. The germline gives CDR1 MGHRA, CDR2 YSYEKL. The CDR3 has 15 residues. The CDR3 DNA sequence: TGCGCCAGCAGCCAACTTGGGACAGGCAAAGAGACCCAGTACTTC. Translation: CASSQLGTGKETQYF.

The genes are TRBV9 and TRBJ2-3; 16 nucleotides match TRBD2. This CDR3 comprises 18 residues. Germline assignment: CDR1 SGDLS and CDR2 YYNGEE. J was trimmed by 4 bases and V by 3 bases; bases with no gene match: 8. CDR3 protein: CASSEIPGLAGGPDTQYF. CDR3 DNA: TGTGCCAGCAGCGAGATTCCGGGACTAGCGGGGGGGCCAGATACGCAGTATTTT.

The chain joins TRBV7-9 to TRBJ2-6; TRBD1 is a possible D gene (8 bases). The germline V and J ends were trimmed by 1 base and 0 bases, with 16 bases remaining between them. The CDR3 sequence is 19 residues long. The germline gives CDR1 SEHNR, CDR2 FQNEAQ (reference sequence). CDR3 sequence: CASSLGGGTGVSGANVLTF. CDR3 bases: TGTGCCAGCAGCTTAGGGGGGGGGACAGGAGTCTCTGGGGCCAACGTCCTGACTTTC.

This clone was picked up a small number of times. This sequence joins TRBV15 and TRBJ1-1, with no clear D. CDR1 is LNHNV, CDR2 YYDKDF, per germline (reference sequence). The germline V and J ends were trimmed by 8 bases and 2 bases, with 12 bases remaining between them. The CDR3 runs to 13 residues. This CDR3 is CATLRQPNTEAFF. CDR3 DNA: TGTGCCACCTTGAGGCAGCCAAACACTGAAGCTTTCTTT.

This sequence joins TRBV5-3 and TRBJ1-1; D might be TRBD1 (5 bases). TRBV5-3 is noted as an ORF with a role that remains uncertain. The CDR3 contains 19 residues. Trimming removed 0 bases from V and 5 bases from J, with 26 bases in between. In DNA form, the CDR3 reads TGTGCCAGAAGCTTGGCTCCCGGCCTGAGGGGAGGAGTCGAGACTGAAGCTTTCTTT. It specifies CARSLAPGLRGGVETEAFF.

The chain carries TRBV2 and TRBJ2-2, with unresolved D. Trimming took off 4 bases at V and 4 bases at J, with 10 bases between the two ends. The CDR3 totals 14 residues. In germline, CDR1 is SNHLY, CDR2 FYNNEI. CDR3: CASSASVLTGELFF. CDR3 in DNA: TGTGCCAGCAGTGCAAGCGTCCTCACCGGGGAGCTGTTTTTT.

V usage is TRBV29-1 and J usage is TRBJ1-2; TRBD1 is a possible D gene (6 bases). Germline values: CDR1 SQVTM, CDR2 ANQGSEA. The V end was cut by 4 bases, the J end by 5 bases, with 14 bases between. The CDR3 totals 13 residues. The CDR3 DNA reads as TGCAGCGTTGGTCCAGGGGTGCGTTATGGCTACACCTTC. It codes for CSVGPGVRYGYTF.

The chain joins TRBV11-3 to TRBJ1-1, with D unclear. The CDR3 extends over 13 amino acids. Germline-derived CDR1 and CDR2 are SGHNT and YENEEA. Trimming removed 6 bases at V and 3 bases at J, with 11 bases between. In nucleotides, the CDR3 is TGTGCCAGCAGTGCGCAGGTCTACACTGAAGCTTTCTTT. Its translation is CASSAQVYTEAFF.

The gene calls are TRBV5-6 and TRBJ2-7; a weak D match, TRBD2 (5 bases). Trimming left V 1 base short and J 4 bases short, with 9 bases between. The CDR3 runs 13 residues. The germline V gene encodes CDR1 SGHDT and CDR2 YYEEEE. The CDR3 reads CASSLRRRYEQYF. In DNA, the CDR3 is TGTGCCAGCAGCTTGAGGAGGAGGTACGAGCAGTACTTC. The variable domain in full, with the rest retrieved from reference TRBV5-6 and TRBJ2-7, is DAGVTQSPTHLIKTRGQQVTLRCSPKSGHDTVSWYQQALGQGPQFIFQYYEEEERQRGNFPDRFSGHQFPNYSSELNVNALLLGDSALYLCASSLRRRYEQYFGPGTRLTVT.

This sequence joins TRBV18 and TRBJ1-3, with 11 bases matching TRBD1. Germline-derived CDR1 and CDR2 are KGHSH and LQKENI. The J segment lost 0 bases and the V segment lost 2 bases, leaving 6 bases of the junction unmatched. The CDR3 has 18 residues. In nucleotides, the CDR3 is TGTGCCAGCTCACCAAGGGACAGGGGGGAAAACTCTGGAAACACCATATATTTT. Protein sequence: CASSPRDRGENSGNTIYF.

This rearrangement joins TRBV18 to TRBJ2-5, with TRBD2 as a possible D gene (6 bases). V lost 6 bases, J lost 3 bases, and 11 bases lay in between. Germline lookup yields CDR1 KGHSH and CDR2 LQKENI. The CDR3 runs 13 residues. The CDR3 region has the DNA TGTGCCAGCTCCACGTGGGGGGAAGAGACCCAGTACTTC. It specifies CASSTWGEETQYF.

The V call is TRBV2, the J call TRBJ1-5, with D hard to call. There are 12 residues in the CDR3. Trimming stripped 6 bases from V and 6 bases from J, with 9 bases between. Germline values: CDR1 SNHLY, CDR2 FYNNEI. The CDR3 region has the DNA TGTGCCAGCAGAGTTCCACTTCAGCCCCAGCATTTT. Its protein product is CASRVPLQPQHF. Full variable domain (remainder filled in from reference TRBV2 and TRBJ1-5): EPEVTQTPSHQVTQMGQEVILRCVPISNHLYFYWYRQILGQKVEFLVSFYNNEISEKSEIFDDQFSVERPDGSNFTLKIRSTKLEDSAMYFCASRVPLQPQHFGDGTRLSIL.

The V gene is TRBV4-3, the J gene TRBJ2-7, with D possibly being TRBD2 (5 bases). The ends were cut back, 0 bases at V and 5 bases at J, with 14 bases in the middle. Germline loops: CDR1 LGHNA, CDR2 YSLEER. The CDR3 is 15 amino acids. CDR3 amino acids: CASSQDRQEDHEQYF. The CDR3 bases are TGCGCCAGCAGCCAAGACCGGCAGGAGGATCACGAGCAGTACTTC.

The chain is built from TRBV7-3 and TRBJ2-7; TRBD1 matches at 7 bases. With V trimmed by 4 bases and J by 5 bases, 5 bases remained unmatched. The length of the CDR3 is 13 residues. CDR1 and CDR2 (germline): SGHTA, FQGTGA. The CDR3 protein is CASSSGQHDEQYF. CDR3 coding DNA: TGTGCCAGCAGCTCGGGACAGCACGACGAGCAGTACTTC.

The J gene is TRBJ2-7, the V gene TRBV7-2; D unclear. The ends were cut back, 0 bases at V and 2 bases at J, with 11 bases in the middle. The CDR3 runs 15 residues. Germline CDR1 SGHTA, CDR2 FQGNSA. CDR3 sequence (DNA): TGTGCCAGCAGCTTAGCCGGAGTCGACCCCTACGAGCAGTACTTC. Amino acids: CASSLAGVDPYEQYF. Full variable domain (remainder filled in from reference TRBV7-2 and TRBJ2-7): GAGVSQSPSNKVTEKGKDVELRCDPISGHTALYWYRQSLGQGLEFLIYFQGNSAPDKSGLPSDRFSAERTGGSVSTLTIQRTQQEDSAVYLCASSLAGVDPYEQYFGPGTRLTVT.

This clone occurred once. J is TRBJ1-2 and V is TRBV5-8, with 7 bases fitting TRBD1. CDR3 length equals 15 residues. J was trimmed by 6 bases and V by 2 bases; bases with no gene match: 10. Germline CDR1 SGHTS, CDR2 YDEGEE. CDR3 sequence: CASSFYTGDKNGYTF. As DNA, the CDR3 is TGTGCCAGCAGCTTTTACACAGGGGATAAAAATGGCTACACCTTC.